This TCR beta chain came from a study of blood T cell repertoires in COVID-19. On the study more broadly: The origin of the acute and convalescent COVID-19 samples was the United States, Italy and Spain. Sources were T cells, B-cell-depleted T cells, or PBMCs; the material itself was cDNA or gDNA.

Germline CDR1 SGDLS, CDR2 YYNGEE. Trimming shortened V by 5 bases and J by 6 bases, and 20 bases separated the two germline ends. CDR3 length: 15 residues. Source study methods: How many nucleated cells were present was estimated from reference gene primer amplification. Measured with immunoSEQ multiplex PCR; TCRdb has only the in-frame clones, and not every one. V and J calls and clone size follow that table, whereas D and trimming were derived from the DNA. Of more than 85,000 clones detected, 75% to 90% appear once; the ten largest clones hold 3.5% to 5%. This rearrangement joins TRBV9 to TRBJ1-2, with D perhaps TRBD1 (5 bases). The source is a human donor in a cohort sampled during active COVID-19. Sequencing used peripheral blood. The CDR3 bases are TGTGCCAGCAGAACCCCGGGGGAGGGGCCGCATGGCTACACCTTC. Residues: CASRTPGEGPHGYTF.